Shown below are 31 T cell receptor beta chains from a single sample sequenced in a study of blood T cell repertoires in COVID-19. Libraries were prepared by immunoSEQ multiplex PCR; TCRdb keeps only in-frame clonotypes and omits some of them. The table lists 150,000 to 200,000 clones, around 83% of them singletons. Sequenced: peripheral blood. The receptors were sampled from a man aged 18 to 30 with acute or convalescent COVID-19.

The V call is TRBV6-4, the J call TRBJ2-1, with D tentatively TRBD2 (6 bases). The CDR3 is 14 amino acids. Per germline, CDR1 MRHNA and CDR2 SNTAGT. Trimming shortened V by 0 bases and J by 3 bases, and 6 bases separated the two germline ends. The CDR3 region has the DNA TGTGCCAGCAGTGACTCCGGGGGCTACAATGAGCAGTTCTTC. Translation gives CASSDSGGYNEQFF.

The J gene is TRBJ2-1, the V gene TRBV4-1; 8 bases are a match to TRBD1. Trimming took 0 bases from V and 2 from J; bases not matched to a gene: 6. CDR1 is MGHRA and CDR2 is YSYEKL in the germline V gene. The CDR3 covers 17 residues. The CDR3 DNA reads TGCGCCAGCAGCCAAGAACCCCGGGACAGGCCCTACAATGAGCAGTTCTTC. Its translation: CASSQEPRDRPYNEQFF.

A note on this clone: A read error may produce the germline difference seen at one junction end. V and J are TRBV30 and TRBJ1-2; tentatively, D is TRBD1 (6 bases). Germline-derived CDR1 and CDR2 are GTSNPN and SVGIG (reference sequence). This CDR3 has 13 residues. Written as DNA, the CDR3 is TGTGCCTGGAGTGCCTCCCAGGACAGTAACACTATCTTC. It is translated as CAWSASQDSNTIF.

The chain carries TRBV24-1 and TRBJ2-3; 10 bases match TRBD2. This CDR3 spans 17 amino acids. Germline V gene lookup returns CDR1 KGHDR and CDR2 SFDVKD. The V and J ends lost 6 bases and 0 bases, in that order; junction bases with no gene match: 8. CDR3: CATSRSGLAASTDTQYF. CDR3 nucleotide sequence: TGTGCCACCAGTAGGAGCGGACTAGCGGCGAGCACAGATACGCAGTATTTT.

The sample holds one count of this clone. The genes are TRBV2 and TRBJ2-1; possibly TRBD2 for D (7 bases). Germline CDR1 and CDR2: SNHLY and FYNNEI. This CDR3 region has 14 residues. Trimming took off 6 bases at V and 7 bases at J, with 16 bases between the two ends. CDR3 sequence reads: CASSLGGPGNEQFF. The CDR3 bases are TGTGCCAGCAGCCTGGGGGGGCCAGGGAATGAGCAGTTCTTC. Combining the CDR3 with reference TRBV2 and TRBJ2-1 gives the whole variable domain EPEVTQTPSHQVTQMGQEVILRCVPISNHLYFYWYRQILGQKVEFLVSFYNNEISEKSEIFDDQFSVERPDGSNFTLKIRSTKLEDSAMYFCASSLGGPGNEQFFGPGTRLTVL.

The J gene is TRBJ2-6, the V gene TRBV4-2; tentatively, D is TRBD2 (6 bases). V shed 2 bases and J shed 3 bases, with 11 bases lying between them. The CDR3 has 16 residues. The germline V gene encodes CDR1 LGHNA and CDR2 YNFKEQ. The CDR3 bases are TGTGCCAGCAGCCAATCGAGGGGAGGTGGGGCCAACGTCCTGACTTTC. Protein sequence: CASSQSRGGGANVLTF.

This clone was counted once. The chain carries TRBV28 and TRBJ1-5; D gene ambiguous. V lost 6 bases and J lost 3, with 6 bases in between. The CDR3 runs 12 residues. Germline V gives CDR1 MDHEN, CDR2 SYDVKM. The CDR3: CASSGSNQPQHF. The CDR3 coding sequence is TGTGCCAGCAGCGGGTCCAATCAGCCCCAGCATTTT.

The chain has TRBV6-1 and TRBJ2-1; 7 positions match TRBD1. The V gene's germline CDR1 is MNHNS and CDR2 SASEGT. The junction had 11 bases not matched to a gene; V was cut back by 3 bases and J by 3 bases. This CDR3 contains 17 residues. The chain's CDR3 is CASSESSGQAFYNEQFF. The CDR3 nucleotides are TGTGCCAGCAGTGAGTCATCCGGACAGGCCTTCTACAATGAGCAGTTCTTC.

The chain has TRBV3-1 (or the pseudogene TRBV3-2) and TRBJ2-3; 8 nucleotides match TRBD2. Unmatched junction bases numbered 3, after V lost 6 bases and J lost 1 base. Germline CDR1 and CDR2: LGHDT and YNNKEL (reference sequence). The CDR3 extends over 14 amino acids. CDR3 nucleotides: TGTGCCAGCAGTCAGACTAGCGGCACAGATACGCAGTATTTT. Amino acids: CASSQTSGTDTQYF.

The V and J genes are TRBV5-1 and TRBJ1-1; 7 nucleotides align to TRBD1. Germline V gene data show CDR1 as SGHRS and CDR2 as YFSETQ. The CDR3 is made up of 14 amino acids. V trimming: 4 bases; J trimming: 3 bases; junction bases outside the gene matches: 6. CDR3 DNA sequence: TGCGCCAGCAGCCTTGGACAGGTTTACACTGAAGCTTTCTTT. Translated: CASSLGQVYTEAFF.

J is TRBJ1-2 and V is TRBV28; TRBD1 matches at 7 bases. Germline values: CDR1 MDHEN, CDR2 SYDVKM. Trimming took 5 bases from V and 0 from J; bases not matched to a gene: 3. The CDR3 covers 14 residues. As DNA, the CDR3 is TGTGCCAGCAGTGTGGGGACAGCTAACTATGGCTACACCTTC. Protein: CASSVGTANYGYTF.

The chain joins TRBV12-3 or TRBV12-4 to TRBJ2-5; tentative D call: TRBD1 (5 bases). The CDR3 length is 13 residues. The germline V and J ends were trimmed by 7 bases and 5 bases, with 14 bases remaining between them. This chain's CDR3 is CASIQGFGETQYF. CDR3 DNA sequence: TGTGCCAGCATCCAGGGTTTTGGTGAGACCCAGTACTTC.

This clone appeared a few times. This rearrangement joins TRBV2 to TRBJ1-1; D uncertain. The length of the CDR3 is 14 residues. Germline CDR1 reads SNHLY; CDR2 reads FYNNEI. V lost 4 bases, J lost 2 bases, and 11 bases lay in between. The CDR3 DNA reads as TGTGCCAGCAGTGTACAGTCGACCAACACTGAAGCTTTCTTT. It codes for CASSVQSTNTEAFF.

A few counts support this clone. V and J are TRBV7-3 and TRBJ2-2; D is unresolved. The V end was cut by 3 bases, the J end by 7 bases, with 6 bases between. Per germline, CDR1 SGHTA and CDR2 FQGTGA. The CDR3 length is 12 residues. CDR3 bases: TGTGCCAGCAGCTTCCGGAGCGGGGAGCTGTTTTTT. Its translation is CASSFRSGELFF. The entire variable domain, with the rest obtained from reference TRBV7-3 and TRBJ2-2, is as follows: GAGVSQTPSNKVTEKGKYVELRCDPISGHTALYWYRQSLGQGPEFLIYFQGTGAADDSGLPNDRFFAVRPEGSVSTLKIQRTERGDSAVYLCASSFRSGELFFGEGSRLTVL.

The chain employs TRBV7-2 and TRBJ2-2; tentative D call: TRBD1 (6 bases). Trimming left V 2 bases short and J 4 bases short, with 11 bases between. The CDR3 extends over 15 amino acids. Germline V gene lookup returns CDR1 SGHTA and CDR2 FQGNSA. Here the CDR3 DNA reads TGTGCCAGCAGCTTACAGGGGCTGGCCACCGGGGAGCTGTTTTTT. Translated, it gives CASSLQGLATGELFF.

V gene TRBV18 combines with J gene TRBJ2-6, with 11 bases fitting TRBD1. V dropped 2 bases and J dropped 0; count of bases not matched to a gene: 3. Germline values: CDR1 KGHSH, CDR2 LQKENI. The CDR3 spans 18 residues. CDR3 sequence (DNA): TGTGCCAGCTCACCAACCGGACAGGGGGCCTCTGGGGCCAACGTCCTGACTTTC. This codes for CASSPTGQGASGANVLTF.

The gene calls are TRBV27 and TRBJ1-2; 9 nucleotides line up with TRBD1. V lost 5 bases, J lost 3 bases, and 7 bases stayed unmatched. CDR1 and CDR2 (germline): MNHEY, SMNVEV (reference sequence). The CDR3 has 15 residues. The CDR3 sequence: CASSPGQGGYYGYTF. CDR3 sequence (DNA): TGTGCCAGCAGTCCGGGACAGGGTGGGTACTATGGCTACACCTTC.

The chain employs TRBV7-9 and TRBJ1-1; TRBD1 is a possible D gene (5 bases). Looked up from germline, CDR1 is SEHNR and CDR2 is FQNEAQ (reference sequence). Between the trimmed V and J ends, which lost 1 base and 10 bases, there was a span of 10 bases. The CDR3 spans 12 residues. This CDR3 is CASSLVSQGAFF. For the CDR3, the DNA is TGTGCCAGCAGCTTAGTTAGTCAGGGAGCTTTCTTT.

The V and J genes are TRBV30 and TRBJ2-5, with D perhaps matching TRBD1 (5 bases). This CDR3 has 12 amino acids. Germline loops: CDR1 GTSNPN, CDR2 SVGIG (reference sequence). Trimming removed 3 bases from V and 8 bases from J, with 13 bases in between. The CDR3 spells CAWRRSRVTQYF. The DNA for the CDR3 is TGTGCCTGGAGAAGGTCCAGGGTAACCCAGTACTTC.

V gene TRBV24-1 combines with J gene TRBJ2-6; D ambiguous. The V and J ends lost 2 bases and 0 bases respectively, with 7 bases between them. CDR1 and CDR2 from the germline V gene are KGHDR and SFDVKD. There are 16 residues in the CDR3. CDR3 residues: CATSDSYPSGANVLTF. For the CDR3, the DNA is TGTGCCACCAGTGATTCCTATCCCTCTGGGGCCAACGTCCTGACTTTC.

The J gene is TRBJ2-7, the V gene TRBV5-1; D perhaps matches TRBD1 (6 bases). Germline CDR1 is SGHRS and CDR2 is YFSETQ. V shed 0 bases and J shed 3 bases, with 10 bases lying between them. The length of the CDR3 is 14 residues. The CDR3 protein is CASSLAAGDYEQYF. The CDR3 nucleotides read TGCGCCAGCAGCTTGGCCGCAGGGGACTACGAGCAGTACTTC.

The rearrangement links TRBV2 to TRBJ1-2; D perhaps matches TRBD1 (5 bases). The germline V and J ends were trimmed by 6 bases and 0 bases, with 29 bases remaining between them. The CDR3 spans 20 residues. The germline gives CDR1 SNHLY, CDR2 FYNNEI. CDR3 nucleotide sequence: TGTGCCAGCAGCCAGAAGATGATACGACAGCTAGTGGTAACTAACTATGGCTACACCTTC. As protein: CASSQKMIRQLVVTNYGYTF.

This rearrangement joins TRBV2 to TRBJ2-7; 8 positions agree with TRBD1. Losses at the gene ends were 8 bases for V and 3 bases for J; bases not matched to a gene: 9. The germline V gene has CDR1 SNHLY and CDR2 FYNNEI. This CDR3 comprises 14 residues. Here the CDR3 reads CASGQGIIVYEQYF. The CDR3 region has the DNA TGTGCCAGCGGACAGGGAATTATCGTCTACGAGCAGTACTTC.

The chain employs TRBV2 and TRBJ2-7, with 8 bases matching TRBD1. Germline lookup yields CDR1 SNHLY and CDR2 FYNNEI. The CDR3 has 12 amino acids. V lost 5 bases, J lost 4 bases, and 1 base stayed unmatched. The CDR3, as DNA: TGTGCCAGCAGTCGGACAGGGTACGAGCAGTACTTC. This codes for CASSRTGYEQYF.

V usage is TRBV23-1 and J usage is TRBJ2-7, with TRBD1 matching 7 bases. TRBV23-1 is marked as an open reading frame, function uncertain. The CDR3 spans 15 residues. Trimming took 2 bases from V and 3 from J; bases not matched to a gene: 7. CDR3 protein: CASSQPDDRDYEQYV. CDR3 DNA: TGCGCCAGCAGTCAACCTGATGACAGGGACTACGAGCAGTACGTC.

This chain links TRBV28 with TRBJ1-1, with D tentatively TRBD1 (5 bases). Germline V gives CDR1 MDHEN, CDR2 SYDVKM. This CDR3 spans 12 amino acids. V was shortened by 8 bases and J by 3 bases, with 10 bases between the two germline ends. The CDR3 DNA reads TGTGCCAGCCTCACAGGATACACTGAAGCTTTCTTT. Residues: CASLTGYTEAFF.

This clone was found a few times. The chain is built from TRBV27 and TRBJ1-1; D call uncertain. The CDR3 contains 15 residues. From germline, CDR1 is MNHEY and CDR2 SMNVEV (reference sequence). Trimming removed 1 base at V and 5 bases at J, with 14 bases between. This CDR3 reads CASSLYPGGSTEAFF. The CDR3 region has the DNA TGTGCCAGCAGTTTATATCCGGGTGGGTCAACTGAAGCTTTCTTT.

This sequence joins TRBV6-5 and TRBJ1-4, with D perhaps matching TRBD1 (6 bases). CDR3 length: 16 residues. Germline lookup yields CDR1 MNHEY and CDR2 SVGAGI. The V end was cut by 0 bases, the J end by 3 bases, with 11 bases between. CDR3 residues: CASSYSGTNPNEKLFF. CDR3 bases: TGTGCCAGCAGTTACTCGGGGACAAATCCTAATGAAAAACTGTTTTTT.

In nucleotides, the CDR3 is TGTGCCAGCAGGAAACCGGAGGGGAGAACTGAAGCTTTCTTT. Its translation: CASRKPEGRTEAFF. This chain joins TRBV6-5 and TRBJ1-1, with D perhaps TRBD1 (5 bases). V was cut by 6 bases and J by 5 bases, with 16 bases left in between. This CDR3 spans 14 amino acids. The germline V gene encodes CDR1 MNHEY and CDR2 SVGAGI.

This chain connects TRBV4-1 to TRBJ1-5; a weak D match, TRBD1 (5 bases). Trimming removed 1 base from V and 2 bases from J, with 9 bases in between. CDR3 size: 15 residues. The germline gives CDR1 MGHRA, CDR2 YSYEKL. CDR3 sequence (DNA): TGCGCCAGCAGCCAAGGGACAACAGGCAATCAGCCCCAGCATTTT. This encodes CASSQGTTGNQPQHF.

The V call is TRBV30, the J call TRBJ2-1; TRBD2 matches 10 bases. There are 18 residues in the CDR3. J gave up 6 bases and V 0 bases, and 14 bases lay outside the gene matches. Germline V CDR1 and CDR2: GTSNPN, SVGIG (reference sequence). For the CDR3, the DNA is TGTGCCTGGAGTGTAGCCCTAGCGGGGGTAGGCTGGGGCAATGAGCAGTTCTTC. Its protein is CAWSVALAGVGWGNEQFF.